Listed here are 10 T cell receptor beta chains from one sample, sequenced in a study of blood T cell repertoires in COVID-19. Generated by immunoSEQ multiplex PCR, the TCRdb table keeps only in-frame clones and is missing some. The table has roughly 56,000 clones, over 80% seen once. Sequences were obtained from peripheral blood. These receptors came from a man aged 65 to 79 with acute or convalescent COVID-19.

The chain is built from TRBV12-3 or TRBV12-4 and TRBJ1-5; no definite D call. Trimming pared 7 bases from V and 3 bases from J, leaving 10 bases between. The CDR3 contains 13 residues. CDR3 region: CASKAEDNQPQHF. CDR3 sequence (DNA): TGTGCCAGCAAGGCGGAGGACAATCAGCCCCAGCATTTT.

This clone was observed once. This chain connects TRBV7-3 to TRBJ2-1, with 10 bases fitting TRBD2. V shed 5 bases and J 9 bases; nucleotides not matched to a gene: 13. CDR1 and CDR2 from the germline V gene are SGHTA and FQGTGA. CDR3 length equals 16 residues. CDR3 residues: CASSPLPASGGGEQFF. As DNA, the CDR3 is TGTGCCAGCAGCCCCCTGCCCGCTAGCGGGGGTGGTGAGCAGTTCTTC.

The chain uses TRBV19 and TRBJ1-3, with D tentatively TRBD1 (6 bases). The CDR3 runs to 13 residues. The germline CDR1 and CDR2 sequences are LNHDA and SQIVND (reference sequence). Trimming pared 10 bases from V and 0 bases from J, leaving 10 bases between. The CDR3 loop reads CATRTASGNTIYF. In nucleotides, the CDR3 is TGTGCCACCCGGACAGCCTCTGGAAACACCATATATTTT.

The chain joins TRBV12-5 to TRBJ1-1; TRBD1 matches at 7 bases. The CDR3 runs to 15 residues. CDR1 and CDR2 (germline): LGHNT, FRNRAP. Germline trimming cut 5 bases from V and 4 bases from J; bases unmatched to any gene: 10. Written as DNA, the CDR3 is TGTGCTAGTGGTCCGAAGGAGACAGGGACCACTGAAGCTTTCTTT. This sequence encodes CASGPKETGTTEAFF. Combining the CDR3 with reference TRBV12-5 and TRBJ1-1 gives the whole variable domain DARVTQTPRHKVTEMGQEVTMRCQPILGHNTVFWYRQTMMQGLELLAYFRNRAPLDDSGMPKDRFSAEMPDATLATLKIQPSEPRDSAVYFCASGPKETGTTEAFFGQGTRLTVV.

The chain combines TRBV14 with TRBJ1-2, with D tentatively TRBD1 (6 bases). The CDR3 totals 14 residues. V lost 0 bases to trimming and J lost 3 bases, with 8 bases between them. The germline gives CDR1 SGHDN, CDR2 FVKESK. CDR3 sequence (DNA): TGTGCCAGCAGCCAAGATAGGGGGTACTATGGCTACACCTTC. Protein sequence: CASSQDRGYYGYTF.

V gene TRBV3-1 (or the pseudogene TRBV3-2) combines with J gene TRBJ1-4, with D tentatively TRBD1 (5 bases). Germline V gene sequence: CDR1 LGHDT, CDR2 YNNKEL (reference sequence). V was cut by 0 bases and J by 8 bases, with 10 bases left in between. CDR3 length: 14 residues. As DNA, the CDR3 is TGTGCCAGCAGCCAAGATCTAAGGGGCGAAAAACTGTTTTTT. Translation: CASSQDLRGEKLFF.

This clone has just one count. The CDR3 bases are TGTGCCAGCAGCCGCGACAGGGATAATCAGCCCCAGCATTTT. Encoded protein: CASSRDRDNQPQHF. The chain joins TRBV4-2 to TRBJ1-5, with 7 nucleotides matching TRBD1. V was pared by 4 bases and J by 4 bases, with 4 bases of the junction left unmatched. The CDR3 runs to 14 residues. Germline V gene lookup returns CDR1 LGHNA and CDR2 YNFKEQ.

This clone was seen a single time. The chain has TRBV29-1 and TRBJ2-3; 8 bases align to TRBD2. CDR1 and CDR2 from the germline V gene are SQVTM and ANQGSEA. The trim removed 5 bases at V and 1 base at J, leaving 2 bases unmatched. The CDR3 has 13 amino acids. CDR3 coding DNA: TGCAGCGTTAGGCGGGGGGGCACAGATACGCAGTATTTT. Protein sequence: CSVRRGGTDTQYF.

The chain links TRBV4-1 to TRBJ2-3, with 16 bases aligning to TRBD2. This CDR3 contains 19 residues. CDR1 is MGHRA, CDR2 YSYEKL, per germline. After removal of 4 bases from V and 5 bases from J, the junction contained 12 bases not matched to a gene. Written as DNA, the CDR3 is TGCGCCAGCAGCCGGGGGACTAGCGGGGGGGCCTTCGGTATAGATACGCAGTATTTT. This gives the protein CASSRGTSGGAFGIDTQYF.

The V and J genes are TRBV23-1 and TRBJ2-1, with TRBD1 identical over 10 bases. TRBV23-1 is known as an ORF, though its function is uncertain. V trimming: 6 bases; J trimming: 6 bases; junction bases outside the gene matches: 5. The CDR3 sequence is 14 residues long. This CDR3 reads CASSGRTGGNEQFF. In nucleotides, the CDR3 is TGCGCCAGCAGCGGACGGACAGGGGGCAATGAGCAGTTCTTC.